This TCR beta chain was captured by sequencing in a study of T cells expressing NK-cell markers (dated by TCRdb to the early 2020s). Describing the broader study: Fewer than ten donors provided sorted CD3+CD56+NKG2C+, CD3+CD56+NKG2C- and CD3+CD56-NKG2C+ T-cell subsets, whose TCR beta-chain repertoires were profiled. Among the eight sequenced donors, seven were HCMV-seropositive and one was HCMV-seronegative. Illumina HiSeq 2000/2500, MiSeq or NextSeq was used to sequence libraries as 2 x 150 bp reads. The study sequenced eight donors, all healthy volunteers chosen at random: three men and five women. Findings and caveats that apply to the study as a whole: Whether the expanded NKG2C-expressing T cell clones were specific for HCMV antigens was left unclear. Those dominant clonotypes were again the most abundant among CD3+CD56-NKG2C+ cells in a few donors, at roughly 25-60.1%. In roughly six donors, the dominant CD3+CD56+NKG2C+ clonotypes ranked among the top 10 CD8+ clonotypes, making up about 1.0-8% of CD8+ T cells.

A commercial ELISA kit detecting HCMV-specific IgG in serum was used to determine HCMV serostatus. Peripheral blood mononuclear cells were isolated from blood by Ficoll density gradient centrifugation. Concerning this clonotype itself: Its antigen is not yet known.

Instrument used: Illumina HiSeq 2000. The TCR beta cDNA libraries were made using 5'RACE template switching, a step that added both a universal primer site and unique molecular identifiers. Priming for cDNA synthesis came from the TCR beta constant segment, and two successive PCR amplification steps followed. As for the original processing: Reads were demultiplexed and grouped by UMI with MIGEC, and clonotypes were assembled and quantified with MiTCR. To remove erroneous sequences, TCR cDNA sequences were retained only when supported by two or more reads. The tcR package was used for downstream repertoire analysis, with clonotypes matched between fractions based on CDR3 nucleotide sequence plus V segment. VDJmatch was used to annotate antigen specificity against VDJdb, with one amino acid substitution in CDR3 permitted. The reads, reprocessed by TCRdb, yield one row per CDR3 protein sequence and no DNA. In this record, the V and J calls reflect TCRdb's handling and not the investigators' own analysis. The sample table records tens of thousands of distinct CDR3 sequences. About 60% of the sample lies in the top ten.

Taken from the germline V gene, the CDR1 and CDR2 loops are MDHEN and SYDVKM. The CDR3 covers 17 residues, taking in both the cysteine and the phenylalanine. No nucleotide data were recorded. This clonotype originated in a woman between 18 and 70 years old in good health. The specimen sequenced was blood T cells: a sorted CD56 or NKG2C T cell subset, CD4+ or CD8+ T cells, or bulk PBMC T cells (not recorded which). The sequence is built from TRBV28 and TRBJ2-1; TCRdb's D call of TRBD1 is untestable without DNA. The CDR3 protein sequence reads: CASSNPNRDSLDNEQFF.